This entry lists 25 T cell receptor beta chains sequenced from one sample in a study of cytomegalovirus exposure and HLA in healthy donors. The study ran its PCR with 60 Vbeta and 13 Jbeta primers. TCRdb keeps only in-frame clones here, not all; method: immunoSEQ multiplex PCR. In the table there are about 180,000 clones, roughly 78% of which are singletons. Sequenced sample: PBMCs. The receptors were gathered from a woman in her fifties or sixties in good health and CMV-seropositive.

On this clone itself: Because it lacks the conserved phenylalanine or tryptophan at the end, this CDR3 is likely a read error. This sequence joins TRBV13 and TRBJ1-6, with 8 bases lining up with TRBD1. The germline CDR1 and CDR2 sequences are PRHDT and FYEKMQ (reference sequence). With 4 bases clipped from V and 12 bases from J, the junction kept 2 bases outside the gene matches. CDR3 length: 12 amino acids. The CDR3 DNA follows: TGTGCCAGCAGCTCGGACAGGGTACCCCTCCACCTT. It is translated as CASSSDRVPLHL.

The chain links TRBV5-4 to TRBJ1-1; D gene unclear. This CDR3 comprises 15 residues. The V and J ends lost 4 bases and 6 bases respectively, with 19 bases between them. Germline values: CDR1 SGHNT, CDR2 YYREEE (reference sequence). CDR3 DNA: TGTGCCAGCAGCCAAACTGAAGAGACCGGGGCTGAAGCTTTCTTT. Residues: CASSQTEETGAEAFF.

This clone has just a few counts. CDR3 residues: CAISEDRVNTEAFF. The DNA for the CDR3 is TGTGCCATCAGTGAAGACAGGGTAAACACTGAAGCTTTCTTT. The chain is built from TRBV10-3 and TRBJ1-1; TRBD1 aligns across 7 bases. Germline CDR1 is ENHRY and CDR2 is SYGVKD. The CDR3 is 14 amino acids. V lost 3 bases, J lost 2 bases, and 3 bases stayed unmatched.

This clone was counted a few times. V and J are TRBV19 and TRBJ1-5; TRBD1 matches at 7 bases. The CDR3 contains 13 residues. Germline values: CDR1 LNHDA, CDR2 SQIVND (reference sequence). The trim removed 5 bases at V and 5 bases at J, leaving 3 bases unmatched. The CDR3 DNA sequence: TGTGCCAGTAGTCCTGACAGGGATCAGCCCCAGCATTTT. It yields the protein CASSPDRDQPQHF.

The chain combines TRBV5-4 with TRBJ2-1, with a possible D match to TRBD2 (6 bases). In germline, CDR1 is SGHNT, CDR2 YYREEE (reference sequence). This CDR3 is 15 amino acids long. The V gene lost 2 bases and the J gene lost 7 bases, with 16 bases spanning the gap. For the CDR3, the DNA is TGTGCCAGCAGCTTTCGAATAGCGGAGGGTAATGAGCAGTTCTTC. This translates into CASSFRIAEGNEQFF.

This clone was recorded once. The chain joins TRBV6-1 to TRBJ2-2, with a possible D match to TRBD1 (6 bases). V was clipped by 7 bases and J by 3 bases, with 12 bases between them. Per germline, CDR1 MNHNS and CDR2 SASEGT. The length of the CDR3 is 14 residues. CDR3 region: CASTLGQYTGELFF. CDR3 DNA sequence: TGTGCCAGCACCTTAGGACAGTACACCGGGGAGCTGTTTTTT.

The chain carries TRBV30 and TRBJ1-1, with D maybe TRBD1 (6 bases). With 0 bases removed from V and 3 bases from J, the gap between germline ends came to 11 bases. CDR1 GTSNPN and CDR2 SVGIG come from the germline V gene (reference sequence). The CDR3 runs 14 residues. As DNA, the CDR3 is TGTGCCTGGAGTGTAAAGGGGGGGGACACTGAAGCTTTCTTT. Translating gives CAWSVKGGDTEAFF. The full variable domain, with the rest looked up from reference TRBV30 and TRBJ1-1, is SQTIHQWPATLVQPVGSPLSLECTVEGTSNPNLYWYRQAAGRGLQLLFYSVGIGQISSEVPQNLSASRPQDRQFILSSKKLLLSDSGFYLCAWSVKGGDTEAFFGQGTRLTVV.

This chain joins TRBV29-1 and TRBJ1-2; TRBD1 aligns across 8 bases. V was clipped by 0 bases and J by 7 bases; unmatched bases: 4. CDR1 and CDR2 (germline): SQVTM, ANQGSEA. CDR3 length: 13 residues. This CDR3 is CSVEDQGAGGYTF. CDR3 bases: TGCAGCGTTGAAGATCAGGGGGCGGGTGGCTACACCTTC.

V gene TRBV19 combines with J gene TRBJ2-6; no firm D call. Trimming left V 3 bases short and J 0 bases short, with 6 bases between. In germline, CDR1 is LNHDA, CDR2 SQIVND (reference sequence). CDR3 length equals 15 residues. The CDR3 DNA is TGTGCCAGTAGTATCCCATCCTCTGGGGCCAACGTCCTGACTTTC. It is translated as CASSIPSSGANVLTF.

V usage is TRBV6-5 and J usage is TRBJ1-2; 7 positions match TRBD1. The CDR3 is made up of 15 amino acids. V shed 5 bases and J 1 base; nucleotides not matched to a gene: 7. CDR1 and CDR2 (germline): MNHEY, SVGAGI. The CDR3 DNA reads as TGTGCCAGCAGTAGCGAGACAGGGAATAACTATGGCTACACCTTC. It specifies CASSSETGNNYGYTF.

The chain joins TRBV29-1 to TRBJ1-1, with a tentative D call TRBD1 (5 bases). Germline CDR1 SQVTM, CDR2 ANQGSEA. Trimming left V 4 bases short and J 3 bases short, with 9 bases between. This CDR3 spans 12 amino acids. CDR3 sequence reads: CSVAAGHTEAFF. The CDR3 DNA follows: TGCAGCGTTGCTGCAGGGCACACTGAAGCTTTCTTT.

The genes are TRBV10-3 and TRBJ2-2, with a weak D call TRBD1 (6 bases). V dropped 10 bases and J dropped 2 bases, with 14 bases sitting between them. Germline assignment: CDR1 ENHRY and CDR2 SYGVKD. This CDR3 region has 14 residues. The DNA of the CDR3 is TGTGCCACACAGACAGGAGTAAACACCGGGGAGCTGTTTTTT. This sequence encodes CATQTGVNTGELFF.

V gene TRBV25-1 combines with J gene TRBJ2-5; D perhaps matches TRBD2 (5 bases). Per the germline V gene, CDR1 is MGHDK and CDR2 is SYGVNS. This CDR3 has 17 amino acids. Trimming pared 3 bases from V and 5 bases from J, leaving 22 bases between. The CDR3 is CASSDTPGRRPGETQYF. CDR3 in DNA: TGTGCCAGCAGTGATACCCCCGGGCGTCGGCCGGGGGAGACCCAGTACTTC.

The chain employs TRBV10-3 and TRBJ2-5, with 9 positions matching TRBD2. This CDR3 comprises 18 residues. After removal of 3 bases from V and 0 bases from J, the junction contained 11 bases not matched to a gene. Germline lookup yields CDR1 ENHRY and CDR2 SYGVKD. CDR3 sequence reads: CAISDLGVAGDNQETQYF. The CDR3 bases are TGTGCCATCAGTGATCTCGGGGTAGCGGGGGACAACCAAGAGACCCAGTACTTC.

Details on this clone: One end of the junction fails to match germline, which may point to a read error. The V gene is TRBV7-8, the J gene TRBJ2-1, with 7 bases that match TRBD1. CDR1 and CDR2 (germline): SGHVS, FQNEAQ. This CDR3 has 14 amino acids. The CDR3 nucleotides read TGTGCCAGCAGCTTAGAAATCCCCCCCAGGGGGACGGTCTTC. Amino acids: CASSLEIPPRGTVF.

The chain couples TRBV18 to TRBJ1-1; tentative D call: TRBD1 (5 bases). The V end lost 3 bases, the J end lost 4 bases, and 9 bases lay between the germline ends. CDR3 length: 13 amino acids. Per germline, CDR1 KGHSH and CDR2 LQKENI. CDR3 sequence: CASSPGRGTEAFF. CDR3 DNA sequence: TGTGCCAGCTCACCGGGGAGGGGCACTGAAGCTTTCTTT.

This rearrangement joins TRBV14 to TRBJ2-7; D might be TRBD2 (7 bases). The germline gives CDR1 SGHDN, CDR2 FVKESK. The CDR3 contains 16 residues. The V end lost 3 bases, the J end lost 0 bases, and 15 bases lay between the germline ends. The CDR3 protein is CASSQGPGGFSYEQYF. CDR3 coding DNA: TGTGCCAGCAGCCAGGGGCCGGGGGGCTTCTCCTACGAGCAGTACTTC. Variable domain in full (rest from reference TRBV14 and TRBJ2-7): EAGVTQFPSHSVIEKGQTVTLRCDPISGHDNLYWYRRVMGKEIKFLLHFVKESKQDESGMPNNRFLAERTGGTYSTLKVQPAELEDSGVYFCASSQGPGGFSYEQYFGPGTRLTVT.

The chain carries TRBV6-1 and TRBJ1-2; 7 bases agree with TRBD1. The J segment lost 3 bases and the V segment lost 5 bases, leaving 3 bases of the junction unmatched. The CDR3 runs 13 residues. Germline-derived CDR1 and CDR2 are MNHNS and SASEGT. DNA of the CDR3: TGTGCCAGCAGTTCGACAGGGCACTATGGCTACACCTTC. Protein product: CASSSTGHYGYTF.

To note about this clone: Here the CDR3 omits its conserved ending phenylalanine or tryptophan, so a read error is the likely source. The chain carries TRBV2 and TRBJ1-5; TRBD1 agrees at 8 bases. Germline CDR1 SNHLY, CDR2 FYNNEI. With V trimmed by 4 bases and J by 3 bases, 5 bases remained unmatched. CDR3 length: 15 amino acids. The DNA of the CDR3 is TGTGCCAGCAGTGTGGGACAGGCTTACAATCAGCCCCAGCATCTT. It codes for CASSVGQAYNQPQHL.

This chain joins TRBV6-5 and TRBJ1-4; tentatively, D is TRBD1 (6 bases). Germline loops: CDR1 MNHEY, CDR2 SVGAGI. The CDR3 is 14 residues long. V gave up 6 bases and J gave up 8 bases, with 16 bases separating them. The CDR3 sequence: CASSPPGQREKLFF. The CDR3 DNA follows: TGTGCCAGCAGCCCTCCGGGACAAAGGGAAAAACTGTTTTTT.

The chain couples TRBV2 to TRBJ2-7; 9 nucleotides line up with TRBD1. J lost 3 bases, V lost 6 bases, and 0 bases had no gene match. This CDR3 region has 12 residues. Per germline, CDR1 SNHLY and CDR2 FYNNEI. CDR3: CASRTGGYEQYF. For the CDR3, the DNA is TGTGCCAGCAGGACAGGGGGCTACGAGCAGTACTTC.

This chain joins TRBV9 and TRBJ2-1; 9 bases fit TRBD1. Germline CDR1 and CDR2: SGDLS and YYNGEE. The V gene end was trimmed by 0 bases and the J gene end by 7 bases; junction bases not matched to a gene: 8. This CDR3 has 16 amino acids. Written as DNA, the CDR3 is TGTGCCAGCAGCGTAGATGGGACAGGGTACGGGAATGAGCAGTTCTTC. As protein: CASSVDGTGYGNEQFF.

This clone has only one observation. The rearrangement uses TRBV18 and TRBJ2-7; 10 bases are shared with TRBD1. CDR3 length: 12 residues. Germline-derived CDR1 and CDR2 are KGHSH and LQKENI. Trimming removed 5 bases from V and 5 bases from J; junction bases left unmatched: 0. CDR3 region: CASSGTGDEQYF. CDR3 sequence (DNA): TGTGCCAGCTCAGGGACAGGGGACGAGCAGTACTTC. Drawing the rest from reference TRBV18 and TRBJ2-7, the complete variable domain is NAGVMQNPRHLVRRRGQEARLRCSPMKGHSHVYWYRQLPEEGLKFMVYLQKENIIDESGMPKERFSAEFPKEGPSILRIQQVVRGDSAAYFCASSGTGDEQYFGPGTRLTVT.

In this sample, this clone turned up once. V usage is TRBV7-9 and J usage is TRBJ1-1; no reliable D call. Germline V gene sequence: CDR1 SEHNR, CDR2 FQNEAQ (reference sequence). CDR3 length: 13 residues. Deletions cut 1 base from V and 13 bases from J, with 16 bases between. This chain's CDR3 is CASSLDGFGKGFF. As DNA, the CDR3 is TGTGCCAGCAGCTTAGACGGTTTCGGGAAGGGTTTCTTT.

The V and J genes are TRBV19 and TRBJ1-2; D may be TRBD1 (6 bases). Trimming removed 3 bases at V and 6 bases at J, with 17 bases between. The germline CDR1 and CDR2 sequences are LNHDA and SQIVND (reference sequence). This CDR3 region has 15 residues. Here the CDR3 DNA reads TGTGCCAGTAGTATTGTTTCCGGGACATCCGATGGCTACACCTTC. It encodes CASSIVSGTSDGYTF. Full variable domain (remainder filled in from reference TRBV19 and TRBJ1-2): DGGITQSPKYLFRKEGQNVTLSCEQNLNHDAMYWYRQDPGQGLRLIYYSQIVNDFQKGDIAEGYSVSREKKESFPLTVTSAQKNPTAFYLCASSIVSGTSDGYTFGSGTRLTVV.